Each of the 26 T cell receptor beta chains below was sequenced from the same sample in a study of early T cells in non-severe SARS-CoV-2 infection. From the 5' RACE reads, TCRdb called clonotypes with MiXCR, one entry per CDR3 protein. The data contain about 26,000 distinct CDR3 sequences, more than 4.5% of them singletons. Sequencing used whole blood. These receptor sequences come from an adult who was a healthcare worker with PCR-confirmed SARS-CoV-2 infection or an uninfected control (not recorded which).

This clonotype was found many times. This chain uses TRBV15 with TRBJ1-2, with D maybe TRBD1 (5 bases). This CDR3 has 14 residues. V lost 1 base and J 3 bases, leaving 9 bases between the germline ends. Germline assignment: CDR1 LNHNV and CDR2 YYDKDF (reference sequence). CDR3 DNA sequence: TGTGCCACCAGCAGAGCGGGGGGTGACTATGGCTACACCTTC. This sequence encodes CATSRAGGDYGYTF.

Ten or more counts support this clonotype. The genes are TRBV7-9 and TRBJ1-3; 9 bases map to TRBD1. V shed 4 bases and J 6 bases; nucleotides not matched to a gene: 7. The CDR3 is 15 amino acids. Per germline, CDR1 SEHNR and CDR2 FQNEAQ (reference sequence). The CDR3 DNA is TGTGCCAGCAGCTGGGACAGGGAGGCTGAAAACACCATATATTTT. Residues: CASSWDREAENTIYF.

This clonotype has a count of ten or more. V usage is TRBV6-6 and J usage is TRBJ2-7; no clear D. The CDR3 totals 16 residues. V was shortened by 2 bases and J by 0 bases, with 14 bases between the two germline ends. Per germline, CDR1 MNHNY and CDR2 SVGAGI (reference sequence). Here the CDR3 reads CASSYPIPGVSYEQYF. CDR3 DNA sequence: TGTGCCAGCAGTTACCCTATCCCGGGCGTCTCCTACGAGCAGTACTTC.

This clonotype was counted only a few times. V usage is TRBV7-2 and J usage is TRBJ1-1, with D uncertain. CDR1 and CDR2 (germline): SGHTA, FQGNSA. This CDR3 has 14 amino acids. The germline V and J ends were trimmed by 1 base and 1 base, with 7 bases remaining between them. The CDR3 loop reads CASSLGPANTEAFF. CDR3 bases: TGTGCCAGCAGCTTAGGCCCAGCGAACACTGAAGCTTTCTTT. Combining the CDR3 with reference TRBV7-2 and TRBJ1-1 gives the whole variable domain GAGVSQSPSNKVTEKGKDVELRCDPISGHTALYWYRQSLGQGLEFLIYFQGNSAPDKSGLPSDRFSAERTGGSVSTLTIQRTQQEDSAVYLCASSLGPANTEAFFGQGTRLTVV.

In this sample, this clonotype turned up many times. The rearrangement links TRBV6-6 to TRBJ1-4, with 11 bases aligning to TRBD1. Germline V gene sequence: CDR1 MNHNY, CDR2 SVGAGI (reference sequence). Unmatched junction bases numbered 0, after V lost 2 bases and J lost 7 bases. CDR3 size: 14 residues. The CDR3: CASSYGQGAEKLFF. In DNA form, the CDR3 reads TGTGCCAGCAGTTACGGACAGGGGGCTGAAAAACTGTTTTTT.

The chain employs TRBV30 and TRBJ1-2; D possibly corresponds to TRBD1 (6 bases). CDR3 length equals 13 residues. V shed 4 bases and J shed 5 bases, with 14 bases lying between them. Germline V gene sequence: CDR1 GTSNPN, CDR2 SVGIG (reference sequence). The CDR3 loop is CAWKWGRVYGYTF. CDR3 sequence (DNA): TGTGCCTGGAAGTGGGGGCGCGTATATGGCTACACCTTC.

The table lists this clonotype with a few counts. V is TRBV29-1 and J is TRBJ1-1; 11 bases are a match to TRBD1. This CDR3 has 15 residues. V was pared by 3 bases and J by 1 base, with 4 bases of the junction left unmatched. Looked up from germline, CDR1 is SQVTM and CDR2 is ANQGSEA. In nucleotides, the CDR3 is TGCAGCGTTGAGGGAGGACAGGGGGCGAACACTGAAGCTTTCTTT. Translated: CSVEGGQGANTEAFF.

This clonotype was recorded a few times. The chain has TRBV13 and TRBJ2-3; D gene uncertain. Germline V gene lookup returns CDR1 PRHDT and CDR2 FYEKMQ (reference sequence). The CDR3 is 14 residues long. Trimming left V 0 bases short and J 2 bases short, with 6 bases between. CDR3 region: CASSLGRPTDTQYF. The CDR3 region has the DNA TGTGCCAGCAGCTTAGGCCGTCCCACAGATACGCAGTATTTT. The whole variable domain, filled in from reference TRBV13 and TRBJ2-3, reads AAGVIQSPRHLIKEKRETATLKCYPIPRHDTVYWYQQGPGQDPQFLISFYEKMQSDKGSIPDRFSAQQFSDYHSELNMSSLELGDSALYFCASSLGRPTDTQYFGPGTRLTVL.

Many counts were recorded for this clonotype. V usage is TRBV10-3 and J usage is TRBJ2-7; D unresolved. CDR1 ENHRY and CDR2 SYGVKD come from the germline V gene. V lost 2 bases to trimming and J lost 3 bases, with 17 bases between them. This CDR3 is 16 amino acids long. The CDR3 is CAISEVEIAARYEQYF. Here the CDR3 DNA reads TGTGCCATCAGTGAGGTCGAGATTGCGGCCCGCTACGAGCAGTACTTC.

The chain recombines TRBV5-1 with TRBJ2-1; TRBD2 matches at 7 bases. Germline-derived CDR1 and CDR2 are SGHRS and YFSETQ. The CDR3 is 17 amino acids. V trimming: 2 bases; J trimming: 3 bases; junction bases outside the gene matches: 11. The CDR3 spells CASSLRFRGDYYNEQFF. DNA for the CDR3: TGCGCCAGCAGCTTAAGGTTTCGTGGGGACTACTACAATGAGCAGTTCTTC.

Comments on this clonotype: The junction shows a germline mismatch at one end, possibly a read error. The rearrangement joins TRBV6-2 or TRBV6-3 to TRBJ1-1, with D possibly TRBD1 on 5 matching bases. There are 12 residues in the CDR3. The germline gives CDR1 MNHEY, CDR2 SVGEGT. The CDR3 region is CASSYSYRDPRF. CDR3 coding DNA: TGTGCCAGCAGTTACTCCTACCGGGACCCTCGCTTT.

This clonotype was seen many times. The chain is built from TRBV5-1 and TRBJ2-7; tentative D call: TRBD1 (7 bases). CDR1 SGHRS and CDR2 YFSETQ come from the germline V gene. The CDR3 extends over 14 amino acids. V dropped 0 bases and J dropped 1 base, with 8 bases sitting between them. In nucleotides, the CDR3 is TGCGCCAGCAGCTTGGCAGGGGGGTCCTACGAGCAGTACTTC. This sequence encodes CASSLAGGSYEQYF.

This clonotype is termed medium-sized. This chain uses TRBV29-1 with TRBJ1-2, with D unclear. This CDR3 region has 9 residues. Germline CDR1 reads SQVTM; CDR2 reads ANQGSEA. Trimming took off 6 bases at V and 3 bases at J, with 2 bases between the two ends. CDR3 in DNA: TGCAGCGTGGACTATGGCTACACCTTC. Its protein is CSVDYGYTF.

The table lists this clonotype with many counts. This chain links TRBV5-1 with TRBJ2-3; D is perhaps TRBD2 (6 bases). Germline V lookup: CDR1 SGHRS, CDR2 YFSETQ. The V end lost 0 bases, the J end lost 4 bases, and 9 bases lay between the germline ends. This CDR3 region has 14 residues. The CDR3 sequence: CASSLEPGADTQYF. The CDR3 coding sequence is TGCGCCAGCAGCTTGGAACCGGGGGCAGATACGCAGTATTTT.

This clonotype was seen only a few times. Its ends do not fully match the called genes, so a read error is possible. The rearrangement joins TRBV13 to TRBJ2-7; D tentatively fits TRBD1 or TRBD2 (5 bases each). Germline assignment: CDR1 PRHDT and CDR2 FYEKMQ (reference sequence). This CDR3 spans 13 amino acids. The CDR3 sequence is CASSVGTDPPQYF. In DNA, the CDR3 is TGTGCCAGCAGCGTAGGGACCGATCCGCCGCAGTACTTC.

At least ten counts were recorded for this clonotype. The CDR3 protein is CASSQGHIRDTSYEQYF. The CDR3 coding sequence is TGCGCCAGCAGCCAGGGCCACATCCGGGACACATCCTACGAGCAGTACTTC. The chain joins TRBV4-1 to TRBJ2-7, with D possibly TRBD1 on 6 matching bases. Trimming took off 3 bases at V and 1 base at J, with 19 bases between the two ends. Per germline, CDR1 MGHRA and CDR2 YSYEKL. This CDR3 region has 17 residues.

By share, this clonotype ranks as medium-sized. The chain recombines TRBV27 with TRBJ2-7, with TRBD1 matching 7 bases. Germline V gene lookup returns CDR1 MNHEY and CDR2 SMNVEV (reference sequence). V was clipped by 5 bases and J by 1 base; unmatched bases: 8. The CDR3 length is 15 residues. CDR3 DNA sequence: TGTGCCAGCAGTCCCAGACAGGGATGGTCCTACGAGCAGTACTTC. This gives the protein CASSPRQGWSYEQYF.

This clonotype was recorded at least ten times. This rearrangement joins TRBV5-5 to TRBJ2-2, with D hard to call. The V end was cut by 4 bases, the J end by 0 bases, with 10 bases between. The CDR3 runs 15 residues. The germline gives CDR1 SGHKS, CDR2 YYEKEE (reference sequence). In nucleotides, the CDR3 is TGTGCCAGCAGCCCCTCACTATCGAACACCGGGGAGCTGTTTTTT. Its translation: CASSPSLSNTGELFF.

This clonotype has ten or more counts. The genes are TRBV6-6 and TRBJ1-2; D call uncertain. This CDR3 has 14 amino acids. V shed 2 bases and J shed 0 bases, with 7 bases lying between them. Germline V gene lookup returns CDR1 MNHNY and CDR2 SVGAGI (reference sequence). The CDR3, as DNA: TGTGCCAGCAGTTACGAGCGGACTAACTATGGCTACACCTTC. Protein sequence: CASSYERTNYGYTF.

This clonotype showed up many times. The CDR3 loop reads CASSPRTSGGIQETQYF. For the CDR3, the DNA is TGTGCCAGCAGCCCACGGACTAGCGGGGGGATACAAGAGACCCAGTACTTC. The chain uses TRBV4-2 and TRBJ2-5; 14 positions match TRBD2. Germline V gene data show CDR1 as LGHNA and CDR2 as YNFKEQ. J lost 2 bases, V lost 4 bases, and 6 bases had no gene match. The CDR3 totals 17 residues.

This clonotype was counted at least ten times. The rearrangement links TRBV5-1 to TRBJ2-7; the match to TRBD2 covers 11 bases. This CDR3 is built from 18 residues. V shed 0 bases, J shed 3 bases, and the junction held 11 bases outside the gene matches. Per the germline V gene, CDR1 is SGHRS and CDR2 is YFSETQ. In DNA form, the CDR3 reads TGCGCCAGCAGCTTGGGTCCTAGCGGGGGGCAAACCTACTACGAGCAGTACTTC. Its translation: CASSLGPSGGQTYYEQYF.

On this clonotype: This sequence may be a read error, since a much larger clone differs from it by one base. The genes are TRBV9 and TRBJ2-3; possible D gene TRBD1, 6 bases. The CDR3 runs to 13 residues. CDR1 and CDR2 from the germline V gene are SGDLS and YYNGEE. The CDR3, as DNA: TGTGCCAGCGGCAGGTTAAGGACAGATACGAAGTATTTT. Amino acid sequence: CASGRLRTDTKYF.

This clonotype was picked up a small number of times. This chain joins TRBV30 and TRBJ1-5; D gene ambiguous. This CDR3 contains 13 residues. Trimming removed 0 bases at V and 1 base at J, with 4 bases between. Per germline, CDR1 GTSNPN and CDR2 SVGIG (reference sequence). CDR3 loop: CAWSVRSNQPQHF. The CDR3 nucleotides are TGTGCCTGGAGTGTACGGAGCAATCAGCCCCAGCATTTT.

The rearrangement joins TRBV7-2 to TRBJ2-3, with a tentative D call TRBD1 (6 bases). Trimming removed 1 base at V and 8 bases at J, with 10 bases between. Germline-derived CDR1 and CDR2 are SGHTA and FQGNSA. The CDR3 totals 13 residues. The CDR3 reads CASSLEPRGTQYF. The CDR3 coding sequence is TGTGCCAGCAGCTTAGAACCCAGGGGTACGCAGTATTTT.

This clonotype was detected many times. The CDR3 bases are TGTGCCAGCAGCCCCCTCCAAGATACGCAGTATTTT. Protein: CASSPLQDTQYF. The chain has TRBV7-6 and TRBJ2-3, with D unclear. Looked up from germline, CDR1 is SGHVS and CDR2 is FNYEAQ. V lost 5 bases and J lost 5, with 8 bases in between. The CDR3 sequence is 12 residues long.

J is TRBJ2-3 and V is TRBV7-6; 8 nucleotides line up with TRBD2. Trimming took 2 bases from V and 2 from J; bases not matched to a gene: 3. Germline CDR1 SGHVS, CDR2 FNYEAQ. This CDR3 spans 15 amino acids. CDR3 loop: CASSLSGGFTDTQYF. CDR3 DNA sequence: TGTGCCAGCAGCTTAAGCGGGGGATTCACAGATACGCAGTATTTT.